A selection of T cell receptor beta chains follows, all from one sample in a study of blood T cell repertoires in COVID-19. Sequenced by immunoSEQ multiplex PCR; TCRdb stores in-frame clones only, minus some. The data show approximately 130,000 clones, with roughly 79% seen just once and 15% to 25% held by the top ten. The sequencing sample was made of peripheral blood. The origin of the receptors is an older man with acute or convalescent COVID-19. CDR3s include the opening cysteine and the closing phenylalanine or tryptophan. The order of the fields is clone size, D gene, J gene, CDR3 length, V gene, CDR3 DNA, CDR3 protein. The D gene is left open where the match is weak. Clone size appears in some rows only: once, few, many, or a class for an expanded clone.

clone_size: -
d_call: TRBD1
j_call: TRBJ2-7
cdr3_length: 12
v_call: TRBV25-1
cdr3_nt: TGTGCCGCCATGGGACAGGGGAACGAGCAGTACTTC
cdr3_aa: CAAMGQGNEQYF

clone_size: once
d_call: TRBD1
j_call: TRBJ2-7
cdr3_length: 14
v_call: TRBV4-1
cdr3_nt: TGCGCCAGCAGCCAAGATGGACAGGGCTACGAGCAGTACTTC
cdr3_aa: CASSQDGQGYEQYF

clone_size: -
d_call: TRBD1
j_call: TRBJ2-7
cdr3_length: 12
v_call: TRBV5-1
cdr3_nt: TGCGCCAGTGGACAGGGAATGTTCGAGCAGTACTTC
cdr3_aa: CASGQGMFEQYF

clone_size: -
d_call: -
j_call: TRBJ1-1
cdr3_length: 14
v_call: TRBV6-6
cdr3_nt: TGTGCCAGCAGCCGCCCCCCCGGGGAAACTGAAGCTTTCTTT
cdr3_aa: CASSRPPGETEAFF

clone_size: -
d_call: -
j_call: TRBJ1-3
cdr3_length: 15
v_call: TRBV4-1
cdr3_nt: TGCGCCAGCAGCCCCTACGGGGACTCTGGAAACACCATATATTTT
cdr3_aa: CASSPYGDSGNTIYF

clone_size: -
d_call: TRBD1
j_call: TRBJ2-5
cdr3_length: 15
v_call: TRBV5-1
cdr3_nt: TGCGCCAGCAGCAGGGGACAGGGGCTCCAAGAGACCCAGTACTTC
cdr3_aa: CASSRGQGLQETQYF

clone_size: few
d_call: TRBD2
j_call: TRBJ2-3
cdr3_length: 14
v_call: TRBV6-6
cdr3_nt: TGTGCCAGCAGCCTGGGAGGGGGCACAGATACGCAGTATTTT
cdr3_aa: CASSLGGGTDTQYF

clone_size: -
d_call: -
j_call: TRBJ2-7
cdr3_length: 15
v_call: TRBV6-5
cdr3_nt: TGTGCCAGCAGTTATGGTGGGGGCGCGATATACGAGCAGTACTTC
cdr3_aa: CASSYGGGAIYEQYF

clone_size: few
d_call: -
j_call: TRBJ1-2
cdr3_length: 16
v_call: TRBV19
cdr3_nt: TGTGCCAGTACCCGTGCCGCTTGGGGCCCTAACTATGGCTACACCTTC
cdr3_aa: CASTRAAWGPNYGYTF

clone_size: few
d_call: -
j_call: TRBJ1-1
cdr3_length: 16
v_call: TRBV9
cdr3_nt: TGTGCCAGCAGCGTAGAACCAGGGGCGTTGGGCACTGAAGCTTTCTTT
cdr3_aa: CASSVEPGALGTEAFF

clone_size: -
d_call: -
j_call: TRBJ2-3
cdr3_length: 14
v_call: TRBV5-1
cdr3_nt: TGCGCCAGCAGCCTGCAGTCCCCGACAGATACGCAGTATTTT
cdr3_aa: CASSLQSPTDTQYF

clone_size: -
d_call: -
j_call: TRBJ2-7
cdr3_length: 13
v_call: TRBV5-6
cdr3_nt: TGTGCCAGCAGTGTCGGTTTGTTCTACGAGCAGTACTTC
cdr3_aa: CASSVGLFYEQYF

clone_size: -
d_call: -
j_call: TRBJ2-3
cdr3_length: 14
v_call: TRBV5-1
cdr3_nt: TGCGCCAGCAGCCGGCAGGCTAACACAGATACGCAGTATTTT
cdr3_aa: CASSRQANTDTQYF

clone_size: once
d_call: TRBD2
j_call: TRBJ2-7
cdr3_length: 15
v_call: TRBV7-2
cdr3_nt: TGTGCCAGCAGCTTAGATAGCGGGGGGGCCTACGAGCAGTACTTC
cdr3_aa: CASSLDSGGAYEQYF

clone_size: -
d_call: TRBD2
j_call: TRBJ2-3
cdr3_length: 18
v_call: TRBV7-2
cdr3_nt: TGTGCCAGCAGCTTAGTCCCGCTAGCGGGGAGGGGGACAGATACGCAGTATTTT
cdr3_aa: CASSLVPLAGRGTDTQYF

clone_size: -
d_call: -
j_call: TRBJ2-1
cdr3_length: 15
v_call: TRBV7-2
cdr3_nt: TGTGCCAGCAGCTTAGATGTCAGGGGTGGGAATGAGCAGTTCTTC
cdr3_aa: CASSLDVRGGNEQFF

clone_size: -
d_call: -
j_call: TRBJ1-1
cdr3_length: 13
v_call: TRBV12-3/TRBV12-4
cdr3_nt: TGTGCCAGCAGGCCCTCGACAGGTGCTGAAGCTTTCTTT
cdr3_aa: CASRPSTGAEAFF

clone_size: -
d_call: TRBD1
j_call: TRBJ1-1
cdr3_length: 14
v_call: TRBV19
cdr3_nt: TGTGCCAGTAGTATTCGGACAGGGGGCACTGAAGCTTTCTTT
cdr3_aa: CASSIRTGGTEAFF

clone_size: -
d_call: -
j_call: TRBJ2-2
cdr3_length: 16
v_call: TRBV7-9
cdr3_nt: TGTGCCAGCAGCTTAGAACGTCGACTTAACACCGGGGAGCTGTTTTTT
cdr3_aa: CASSLERRLNTGELFF

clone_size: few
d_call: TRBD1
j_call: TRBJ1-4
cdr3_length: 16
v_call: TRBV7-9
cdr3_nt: TGTGCCAGCAGCCCCCCCCAGACAGGGTCTAATGAAAAACTGTTTTTT
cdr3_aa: CASSPPQTGSNEKLFF

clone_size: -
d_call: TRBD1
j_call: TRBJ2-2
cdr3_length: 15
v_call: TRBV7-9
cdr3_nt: TGTGCCAGCAGACGGACAGGACAGAGCACCGGGGAGCTGTTTTTT
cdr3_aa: CASRRTGQSTGELFF

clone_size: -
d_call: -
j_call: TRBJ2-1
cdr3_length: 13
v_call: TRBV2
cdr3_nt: TGTGCCAGCAGTGAACTCCGTCGGGATGAGCAGTTCTTC
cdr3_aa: CASSELRRDEQFF

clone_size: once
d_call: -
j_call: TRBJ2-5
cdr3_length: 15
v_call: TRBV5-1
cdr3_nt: TGCGCCAGCAGAAGAACAGGGACAATCCAAGAGACCCAGTACTTC
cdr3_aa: CASRRTGTIQETQYF

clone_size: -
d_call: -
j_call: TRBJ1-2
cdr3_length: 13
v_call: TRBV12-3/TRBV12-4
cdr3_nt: TGTGCCAGCAGTCGGCCCCTAGACTATGGCTACACCTTC
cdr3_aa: CASSRPLDYGYTF

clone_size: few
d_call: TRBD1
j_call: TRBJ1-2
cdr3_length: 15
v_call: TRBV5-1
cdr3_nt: TGCGCCAGCAGCTTGGATTCTCCGGACAGGGATGGCTACACCTTC
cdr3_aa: CASSLDSPDRDGYTF

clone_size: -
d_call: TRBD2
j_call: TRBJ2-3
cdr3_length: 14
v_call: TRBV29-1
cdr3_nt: TGCAGCGTTGAGCCTAGCGGGAGACCAGATACGCAGTATTTT
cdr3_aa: CSVEPSGRPDTQYF

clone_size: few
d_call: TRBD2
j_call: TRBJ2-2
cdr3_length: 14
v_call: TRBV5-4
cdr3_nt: TGTGCCAGCAGGCAAGCGGGGGGCACCGGGGAGCTGTTTTTT
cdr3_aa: CASRQAGGTGELFF

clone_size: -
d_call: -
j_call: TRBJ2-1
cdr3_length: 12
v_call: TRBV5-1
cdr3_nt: TGCGCCAGCAGGAACGAGATCAATGAGCAGTTCTTC
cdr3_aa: CASRNEINEQFF

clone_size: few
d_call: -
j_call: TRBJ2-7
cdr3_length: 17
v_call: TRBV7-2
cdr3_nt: TGTGCCAGCAGCTTAGACAGAAGACAAAACAATCCCTACGAGCAGTACTTC
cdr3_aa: CASSLDRRQNNPYEQYF

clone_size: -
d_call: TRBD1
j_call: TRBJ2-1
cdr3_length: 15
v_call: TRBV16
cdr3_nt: TGTGCCAGCAGTACAGGGGAAGGTACCTACAATGAGCAGTTCTTC
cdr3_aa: CASSTGEGTYNEQFF

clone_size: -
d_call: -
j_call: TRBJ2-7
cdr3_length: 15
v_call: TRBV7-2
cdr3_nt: TGTGCCAGCAGCTTAGCGGGGGGGCTAACCTACGAGCAGTACTTC
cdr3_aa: CASSLAGGLTYEQYF

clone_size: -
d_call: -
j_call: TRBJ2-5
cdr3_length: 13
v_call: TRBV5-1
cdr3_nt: TGCGCCAGCAGCTTGGTGGAGGGAGAGACCCAGTACTTC
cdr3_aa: CASSLVEGETQYF

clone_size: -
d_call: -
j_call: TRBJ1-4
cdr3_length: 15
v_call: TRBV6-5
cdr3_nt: TGTGCCAGCAGTTCTCCCGCAGGCCCAAATGAAAAACTGTTTTTT
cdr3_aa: CASSSPAGPNEKLFF

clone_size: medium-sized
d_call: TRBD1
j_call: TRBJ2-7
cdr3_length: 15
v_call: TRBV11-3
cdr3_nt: TGTGCCAGCAGCTCCCGGGACAGGGGTTCCCCTCAGCAGTACTTC
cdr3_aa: CASSSRDRGSPQQYF

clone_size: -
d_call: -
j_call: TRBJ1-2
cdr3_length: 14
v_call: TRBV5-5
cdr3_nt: TGTGCCAGCAACCCGGACGGGGGGGGTTATGGCTACACCTTC
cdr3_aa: CASNPDGGGYGYTF

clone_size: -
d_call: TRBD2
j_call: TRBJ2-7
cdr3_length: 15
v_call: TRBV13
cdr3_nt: TGTGCCAGCAGCGTAAGCGGGGGGGGCGGTATCGTGCAGTACTTC
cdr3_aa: CASSVSGGGGIVQYF

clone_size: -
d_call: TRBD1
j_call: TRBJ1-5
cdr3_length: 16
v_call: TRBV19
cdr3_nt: TGTGCCAGTAGTATGAGCCCGGACAGGGGCAATCAGCCCCAGCATTTT
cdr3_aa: CASSMSPDRGNQPQHF

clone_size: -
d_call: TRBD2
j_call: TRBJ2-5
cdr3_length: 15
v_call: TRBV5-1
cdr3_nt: TGCGCCAGCAGCTTGGGAGCGGGGGGGCCTGAGACCCAGTACTTC
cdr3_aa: CASSLGAGGPETQYF

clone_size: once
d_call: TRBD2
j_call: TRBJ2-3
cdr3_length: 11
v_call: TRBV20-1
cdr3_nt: TGCAGTGCTACCCCGGGAGGTACGCAGTATTTT
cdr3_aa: CSATPGGTQYF

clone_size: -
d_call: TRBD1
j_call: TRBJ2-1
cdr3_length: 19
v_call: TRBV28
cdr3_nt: TGTGCCAGCAGTTTATTTATGCCCTGGGGACAGATCTCCTACAATGAGCAGTTCTTC
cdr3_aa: CASSLFMPWGQISYNEQFF

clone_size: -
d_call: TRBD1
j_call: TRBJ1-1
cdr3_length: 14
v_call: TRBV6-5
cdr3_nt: TGTGCCAGCAGATTACAGGGGGCGACCACTGAAGCTTTCTTT
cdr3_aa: CASRLQGATTEAFF

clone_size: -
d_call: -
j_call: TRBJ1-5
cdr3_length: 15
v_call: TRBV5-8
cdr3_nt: TGTGCCAGCAGCTTCAGAGGGATTTCGGCTCAGCCCCAGCATTTT
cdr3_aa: CASSFRGISAQPQHF

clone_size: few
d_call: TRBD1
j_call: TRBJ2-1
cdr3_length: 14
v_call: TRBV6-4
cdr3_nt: TGTGCCAGCAGTGTTAGGATCGGGACAGGGGAGCAGTTCTTC
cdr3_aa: CASSVRIGTGEQFF

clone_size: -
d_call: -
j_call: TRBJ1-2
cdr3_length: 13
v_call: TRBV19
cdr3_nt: TGTGCCAGCGGGGATGGCCGGGACTATGGCTACACCTTC
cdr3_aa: CASGDGRDYGYTF